This T cell receptor (beta chain) comes out of a study of cytomegalovirus exposure and HLA in healthy donors. Study outcomes and limitations: For most TCR beta V segments, an earlier analysis put the productive rate at about 90% or about 30% of the time.

Concerning this clone: Its target is unknown.

The V end lost 0 bases, the J end lost 0 bases, and 14 bases lay between the germline ends. Germline V gene data show CDR1 as KGHSH and CDR2 as LQKENI. The CDR3 has 18 residues. PCR was performed using 60 Vbeta and 13 Jbeta primers. Repertoires were generated with immunoSEQ multiplex PCR, while TCRdb's copy carries only in-frame clones and drops some. The sample shows more than 95,000 clones, over 9.5% of them seen only once. The sample was PBMCs. The V and J genes are TRBV18 and TRBJ1-4; D gene ambiguous. This receptor was identified in a woman aged 18-35 years in good health and CMV-seropositive. In DNA, the CDR3 is TGTGCCAGCTCACCACCGGTGAGTGCGGGTGCAACTAATGAAAAACTGTTTTTT. Translated, it gives CASSPPVSAGATNEKLFF.